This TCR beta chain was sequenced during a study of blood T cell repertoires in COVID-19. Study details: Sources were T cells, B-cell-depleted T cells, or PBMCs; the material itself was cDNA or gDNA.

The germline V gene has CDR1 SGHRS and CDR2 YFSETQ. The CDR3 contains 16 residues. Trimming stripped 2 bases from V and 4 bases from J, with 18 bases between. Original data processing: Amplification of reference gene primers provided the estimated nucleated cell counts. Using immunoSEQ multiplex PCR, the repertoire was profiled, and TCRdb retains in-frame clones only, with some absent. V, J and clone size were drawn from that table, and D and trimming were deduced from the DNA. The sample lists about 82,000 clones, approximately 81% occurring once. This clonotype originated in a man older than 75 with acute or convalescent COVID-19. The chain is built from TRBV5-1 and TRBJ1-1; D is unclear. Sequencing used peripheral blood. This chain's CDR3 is CASSLFMRDGGTEAFF. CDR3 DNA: TGCGCCAGCAGCTTATTTATGAGGGATGGAGGCACTGAAGCTTTCTTT.